This TCR beta chain is from a study of blood T cell repertoires in COVID-19 (dated by TCRdb to 2020 to 2021). About the full investigation: Samples covering the acute and convalescent phases of COVID-19 were provided by collaborators in the United States, Italy and Spain. The samples were drawn from two sources: the first 160 participants of the ongoing ImmuneRACE study, and approximately 1,300 subjects contributed by 6 global collaborators. Deeply sampled blood TCRbeta repertoires from subjects exposed to, actively infected with, or recovered from COVID-19 were included in the dataset. Where available, HLA class I and class II types were taken from metadata supplied by the sample provider and were not determined by assay-based typing. The sample metadata nearly always contained a de-identified subject ID, COVID-19 status, age in years and sex. The prospective study material was composed of cDNA or gDNA derived from T cells, B-cell-depleted T cells, or PBMCs. A freely available public database, intended as a resource for researchers studying the immune response to SARS-CoV-2, is where the repertoires were released. The full study reports these points: The amount of clinical and demographic metadata varied by source and participant and was provided uncurated.

CDR1 and CDR2, per the germline V gene, are SGHRS and YFSETQ. V is clipped by 4 bases and J by 1 base, and the sequence between their germline boundaries is 8 bases long. Inclusive of the bounding cysteine and phenylalanine, the CDR3 is 13 residues long. This entry keeps only the CDR3 DNA: 39 bases, framed from base 1. TCRbeta CDR3 regions were amplified from genomic DNA using the immunoSEQ Assay, a bias-controlled multiplex PCR. Concerning the study's data processing: Nucleated cell counts per sample were estimated from amplification of reference gene primers within the assay. To quantify the absolute abundance of each unique TCRbeta CDR3 rearrangement, sequence reads were collapsed and filtered. For each sample, productive Simpson clonality was calculated as the square root of Simpson's diversity index over productive rearrangements. TCRdb mirrors the immuneACCESS table, restricted to in-frame sequences. Some clones are absent from its copies; in checked studies, under half trace to an unresolved V gene, and the reason for the others is unknown. V, J and clone size derive from that table, while D and trimming were established from the DNA sequence. This sample comprises some 170,000 clones, roughly four fifths of them detected only once. 8% to 13% of the sample lies in the top ten.

This clone was recorded at least ten times. The specificity of this receptor is unknown. Base qualities are missing; no much larger clone stands one base away. Whole blood was collected in K2EDTA tubes by collaborating institutions according to the institutions' own protocols. For TCRbeta analysis, collaborators shipped samples in one of three forms: frozen whole blood, isolated PBMCs, or DNA extracted from either of those sample types. This receptor was obtained from a man aged 55 to 70 with active or convalescent COVID-19. Input material: peripheral blood. The receptor chain draws on TRBV5-1 and TRBJ2-5; the D segment could be TRBD2, given 5 matching bases. The CDR3 protein is CASSEGSQETQYF. The DNA is TGCGCCAGCAGCGAGGGATCCCAAGAGACCCAGTACTTC.